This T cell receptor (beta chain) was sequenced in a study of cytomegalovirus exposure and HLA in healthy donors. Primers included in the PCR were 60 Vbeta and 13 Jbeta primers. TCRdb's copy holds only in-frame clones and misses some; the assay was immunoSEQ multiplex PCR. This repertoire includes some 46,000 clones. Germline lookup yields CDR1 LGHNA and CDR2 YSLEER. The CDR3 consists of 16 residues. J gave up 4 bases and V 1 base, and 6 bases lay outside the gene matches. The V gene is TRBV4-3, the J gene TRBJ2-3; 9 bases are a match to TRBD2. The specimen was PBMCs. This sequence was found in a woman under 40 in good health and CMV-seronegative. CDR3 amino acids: CASSQVWRGGADTQYF. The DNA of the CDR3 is TGCGCCAGCAGCCAAGTTTGGCGGGGGGGTGCAGATACGCAGTATTTT.